The clone carrying this T cell receptor beta chain was picked up many times. This sample is drawn from a study of blood T cell repertoires in COVID-19. Study-level information: Spain, Italy and the United States supplied samples that represented acute and convalescent COVID-19. PBMCs, B-cell-depleted T cells, or T cells provided the cDNA or gDNA that made up the material.

This CDR3 contains 19 residues. V lost 0 bases, J lost 2 bases, and 23 bases lay in between. Germline-derived CDR1 and CDR2 are SGHDT and YYEEEE. Under the authors' procedure: Reference gene primer amplification yielded estimated nucleated cell counts. The table came from immunoSEQ multiplex PCR; TCRdb's copy has only in-frame clones and leaves some out. V and J calls and clone size follow that table, whereas D and trimming were derived from the DNA. The sample lists some 100,000 clones, about 91% occurring once. V is TRBV5-6 and J is TRBJ1-2, with a tentative D call TRBD1 (5 bases). The sequence was collected from a human donor with active COVID-19. The donor label of this sample is uncertain. The sequenced sample was peripheral blood. CDR3 amino acids: CASSLEWGRGGEGNYGYTF. The CDR3 DNA follows: TGTGCCAGCAGCTTGGAATGGGGGAGGGGTGGCGAGGGCAACTATGGCTACACCTTC.